This is a list of T cell receptor beta chains from one sample in a study of human CD8 memory T cell subsets. TCRdb re-called the 5' RACE reads; every CDR3 protein appears as one record, without DNA. This table lists 9,500 to 11,000 distinct CDR3 sequences. The sample was CD8+ T cells from PBMCs. The receptors come from a human donor in good health. The CDR3 runs from the conserved cysteine through the conserved F or W. The size field is filled for only some rows; it gives once, few, many or a size class.

abundance: NA; j_gene: TRBJ1-1; v_gene: TRBV18; CDR3aa: CASSLGWGRDIGAFF
abundance: NA; j_gene: TRBJ2-1; v_gene: TRBV7-9; CDR3aa: CASSPPRAGQSHNEQFF
abundance: NA; j_gene: TRBJ2-4; v_gene: TRBV20-1; CDR3aa: CSARVWDQAKNIQYF
abundance: NA; j_gene: TRBJ1-1; v_gene: TRBV10-3; CDR3aa: CAISEFEGTNTEAFF
abundance: NA; j_gene: TRBJ2-1; v_gene: TRBV29-1; CDR3aa: CSVDLEAGEQFF
abundance: medium-sized; j_gene: TRBJ2-4; v_gene: TRBV6-5; CDR3aa: CASSEGQGAKNIQYF
abundance: NA; j_gene: TRBJ2-1; v_gene: TRBV11-2; CDR3aa: CASSLSGRNEQFF
abundance: NA; j_gene: TRBJ2-7; v_gene: TRBV4-2; CDR3aa: CASSQAGGAGGEQYF
abundance: NA; j_gene: TRBJ1-2; v_gene: TRBV10-3; CDR3aa: CAISGIDTNGYTF
abundance: NA; j_gene: TRBJ2-1; v_gene: TRBV20-1; CDR3aa: CSARATGLAGANEQFF
abundance: NA; j_gene: TRBJ2-1; v_gene: TRBV7-3; CDR3aa: CASSLASSSYNEQFF
abundance: medium-sized; j_gene: TRBJ2-1; v_gene: TRBV2; CDR3aa: CASSDQDRVPYNEQFF
abundance: NA; j_gene: TRBJ2-1; v_gene: TRBV4-1; CDR3aa: CASSQGQANGEQFF
abundance: NA; j_gene: TRBJ2-5; v_gene: TRBV4-1; CDR3aa: CASSQVGTSGLETQYF
abundance: NA; j_gene: TRBJ2-2; v_gene: TRBV2; CDR3aa: CATTPGFGGGELFF
abundance: NA; j_gene: TRBJ2-1; v_gene: TRBV27; CDR3aa: CASSLGGPTEQFF
abundance: NA; j_gene: TRBJ2-5; v_gene: TRBV7-9; CDR3aa: CASSLSGAQETQYF
abundance: NA; j_gene: TRBJ2-2; v_gene: TRBV2; CDR3aa: CASSEAGPWTGELFF
abundance: large; j_gene: TRBJ2-1; v_gene: TRBV15; CDR3aa: CATSDSGTVVVYEQFF
abundance: NA; j_gene: TRBJ2-1; v_gene: TRBV4-2; CDR3aa: CASSLYSGREDEQFF
abundance: NA; j_gene: TRBJ2-3; v_gene: TRBV6-6; CDR3aa: CASSWSNTDTQYF
abundance: NA; j_gene: TRBJ1-1; v_gene: TRBV7-9; CDR3aa: CASSLLAGVNTEAFF
abundance: NA; j_gene: TRBJ2-3; v_gene: TRBV9; CDR3aa: CASSIGTSGVTDTQYF
abundance: NA; j_gene: TRBJ1-5; v_gene: TRBV7-9; CDR3aa: CASSPQGGNQPQHF
abundance: NA; j_gene: TRBJ2-7; v_gene: TRBV2; CDR3aa: CASSVAQSVEQYF
abundance: NA; j_gene: TRBJ2-1; v_gene: TRBV9; CDR3aa: CASSQTGIGEQFF
abundance: NA; j_gene: TRBJ2-1; v_gene: TRBV4-2; CDR3aa: CASSPGRLDLGEQFF